One sample yielded the 2 T cell receptor beta chains listed below, sequenced in a study of T cell repertoires in cytomegalovirus infection. TCRdb re-called the reads with MiXCR, one entry per CDR3 protein. The sample lists about a million distinct CDR3 sequences, roughly 31% occurring once. These TCRs' antigens remain unknown. The sample in question was cultured CD8+ T cells from PBMCs, obtained from culture after CMV antigen stimulation. All receptors derive from a human donor in good health (CMV status not recorded). Some clones in this sample may be carry-over from other donors' samples.

This chain joins TRBV4-1 and TRBJ1-1; D gene unclear. Germline CDR1 and CDR2: MGHRA and YSYEKL. V was shortened by 2 bases and J by 4 bases, with 17 bases between the two germline ends. This CDR3 has 16 amino acids. The CDR3 loop reads CASSQSWRGAATEAFF. Here the CDR3 DNA reads TGCGCCAGCAGCCAATCCTGGAGAGGAGCGGCCACTGAAGCTTTCTTT.

The chain carries TRBV6-6 and TRBJ1-1; 12 bases map to TRBD1. Trimming cost V 7 bases and J 11 bases; bases outside gene matches: 14. The CDR3 consists of 15 residues. From germline, CDR1 is MNHNY and CDR2 SVGAGI (reference sequence). The CDR3 bases are TGTGCCAGCACCGGAGGGACAGGGGGCGACAATGGGGCTTTCTTT. Protein: CASTGGTGGDNGAFF.